The 15 T cell receptor beta chains below were found in one sample sequenced in a study of blood T cell repertoires in COVID-19. The repertoire was sequenced with immunoSEQ multiplex PCR; TCRdb's copy has only in-frame clones and lacks some. Of 45,000 to 60,000 clones in the sample, 80% to 90% were seen once. The specimen sequenced was peripheral blood. These receptor sequences come from a man aged 60 to 69 with acute or convalescent COVID-19.

The chain joins TRBV11-2 to TRBJ2-4; TRBD2 matches 8 bases. Losses at the gene ends were 4 bases for V and 0 bases for J; bases not matched to a gene: 8. The CDR3 is 17 amino acids. Germline-derived CDR1 and CDR2 are SGHAT and FQNNGV. CDR3 loop: CASSSPERGLAKNIQYF. The CDR3 nucleotides are TGTGCCAGCAGCTCCCCGGAGCGGGGGCTAGCCAAAAACATTCAGTACTTC.

The chain carries TRBV28 and TRBJ1-5, with D unclear. Looked up from germline, CDR1 is MDHEN and CDR2 is SYDVKM. The CDR3 has 15 residues. The V end lost 6 bases, the J end lost 2 bases, and 14 bases lay between the germline ends. CDR3 region: CASRPPSGGNQPQHF. The CDR3 region has the DNA TGTGCCAGCAGACCACCCTCCGGGGGCAATCAGCCCCAGCATTTT. Filled out from reference TRBV28 and TRBJ1-5, the complete variable domain reads DVKVTQSSRYLVKRTGEKVFLECVQDMDHENMFWYRQDPGLGLRLIYFSYDVKMKEKGDIPEGYSVSREKKERFSLILESASTNQTSMYLCASRPPSGGNQPQHFGDGTRLSIL.

The rearrangement uses TRBV7-9 and TRBJ2-3, with TRBD2 matching 11 bases. V was pared by 1 base and J by 4 bases, with 10 bases of the junction left unmatched. The germline CDR1 and CDR2 sequences are SEHNR and FQNEAQ (reference sequence). The CDR3 loop spans 18 amino acids. This CDR3 is CASSLGGIAGGPADTQYF. The CDR3 DNA is TGTGCCAGCAGCTTAGGCGGAATAGCGGGAGGGCCCGCAGATACGCAGTATTTT. Using reference TRBV7-9 and TRBJ2-3 for the parts outside the CDR3, the full variable domain is DTGVSQNPRHKITKRGQNVTFRCDPISEHNRLYWYRQTLGQGPEFLTYFQNEAQLEKSRLLSDRFSAERPKGSFSTLEIQRTEQGDSAMYLCASSLGGIAGGPADTQYFGPGTRLTVL.

The chain joins TRBV29-1 to TRBJ2-7, with 9 positions matching TRBD2. Germline V gene sequence: CDR1 SQVTM, CDR2 ANQGSEA. The CDR3 totals 17 residues. Trimming cost V 1 base and J 5 bases; bases outside gene matches: 15. The CDR3 region is CSVEGGREGLLLHEQYF. Here the CDR3 DNA reads TGCAGCGTTGAAGGGGGGCGGGAGGGCCTTCTCCTGCACGAGCAGTACTTC.

J is TRBJ2-7 and V is TRBV6-5, with TRBD1 matching over 7 bases. Germline lookup yields CDR1 MNHEY and CDR2 SVGAGI. V trimming: 5 bases; J trimming: 7 bases; junction bases outside the gene matches: 8. The CDR3 totals 13 residues. As DNA, the CDR3 is TGTGCCAGCAGTAGGACAGGTTCAGGAGAGCAGTACTTC. Translated, it gives CASSRTGSGEQYF.

A word on this clone: Mismatch with germline at one junction end may stem from a read error. Additional DNA sequences in this sample encode the identical CDR3. The chain links TRBV2 to TRBJ1-1; 11 bases match TRBD1. Germline lookup yields CDR1 SNHLY and CDR2 FYNNEI. CDR3 size: 14 residues. DNA for the CDR3: TGTGCTAGCAGGGGGACAGGGGGGAACACTGAAGCTTTCTTT. It yields the protein CASRGTGGNTEAFF.

J is TRBJ2-7 and V is TRBV2; the match to TRBD1 covers 9 bases. Germline V gives CDR1 SNHLY, CDR2 FYNNEI. Losses at the gene ends were 6 bases for V and 2 bases for J; bases not matched to a gene: 8. This CDR3 has 15 amino acids. CDR3 in amino acids: CASRHRGRIPYEQYF. CDR3 DNA sequence: TGTGCCAGCAGGCACAGGGGGCGAATCCCCTACGAGCAGTACTTC.

Only one count was recorded for this clone. The chain has TRBV4-2 and TRBJ1-2; TRBD1 is a possible D gene (6 bases). Trimming pared 0 bases from V and 7 bases from J, leaving 18 bases between. The CDR3 has 16 residues. Germline assignment: CDR1 LGHNA and CDR2 YNFKEQ. This CDR3 reads CASSQDKQAGVFGYTF. The CDR3 DNA reads TGTGCCAGCAGCCAAGACAAACAGGCAGGGGTATTTGGCTACACCTTC.

In its sample, this clone ranks as medium-sized. The genes are TRBV24-1 and TRBJ1-2; D gene unclear. Germline V CDR1 and CDR2: KGHDR, SFDVKD. The CDR3 is made up of 12 amino acids. V lost 3 bases, J lost 8 bases, and 9 bases lay in between. The CDR3 is CATSDRGKGYTF. CDR3 bases: TGTGCCACCAGTGATCGAGGGAAAGGCTACACCTTC.

The chain couples TRBV21-1 to TRBJ2-3; the D call TRBD2 from the table was never checked on the DNA. TRBV21-1 is described as a pseudogene. The CDR3 covers 21 residues. DNA of the CDR3: TGTGCCAGCAGCAAACCGATCTTTTGGGGCGGGAGTGACCCGAACACAGATACGCAGTATTTT. Translation gives CASSKPIFWGGSDPNTDTQYF.

In its sample, this clone was seen a few times. The same CDR3 is also encoded by other DNA sequences in this sample. This chain uses TRBV27 with TRBJ1-1, with 8 nucleotides matching TRBD1. From germline, CDR1 is MNHEY and CDR2 SMNVEV (reference sequence). The ends lost 7 bases at V and 1 base at J; junction bases unmatched: 5. The CDR3 sequence is 14 residues long. The CDR3 spells CASNRQGPNTEAFF. DNA of the CDR3: TGTGCCAGCAATCGACAGGGGCCGAACACTGAAGCTTTCTTT.

This chain links TRBV19 with TRBJ1-1, with 11 bases matching TRBD1. The CDR3 loop spans 15 amino acids. V was pared by 5 bases and J by 4 bases, with 6 bases of the junction left unmatched. Looked up from germline, CDR1 is LNHDA and CDR2 is SQIVND (reference sequence). This CDR3 reads CASSLPGQGVTEAFF. The CDR3 coding sequence is TGTGCCAGTAGTCTCCCGGGACAGGGGGTCACTGAAGCTTTCTTT.

The chain recombines TRBV4-3 with TRBJ2-3; D is perhaps TRBD2 (6 bases). Germline V CDR1 and CDR2: LGHNA, YSLEER. The V end was cut by 0 bases, the J end by 0 bases, with 10 bases between. The length of the CDR3 is 16 residues. As DNA, the CDR3 is TGCGCCAGCAGCCAAGACCGGGACTCCAGCACAGATACGCAGTATTTT. It specifies CASSQDRDSSTDTQYF.

In this sample, this clone turned up a few times. V gene TRBV27 combines with J gene TRBJ2-7, with 11 bases aligning to TRBD2. V lost 5 bases to trimming and J lost 6 bases; unmatched junction nucleotides: 3. The CDR3 sequence is 13 residues long. Germline V gene data show CDR1 as MNHEY and CDR2 as SMNVEV (reference sequence). The DNA of the CDR3 is TGTGCCAGCAGTCCCCTAGCGGGAGGCGAGCAGTACTTC. It translates to CASSPLAGGEQYF.

The rearrangement links TRBV5-6 to TRBJ1-2; 8 bases are shared with TRBD1. Trimming took 4 bases from V and 0 from J; bases not matched to a gene: 2. This CDR3 is 14 amino acids long. Looked up from germline, CDR1 is SGHDT and CDR2 is YYEEEE. The CDR3 here is CASSAQGANYGYTF. In nucleotides, the CDR3 is TGTGCCAGCAGCGCACAGGGGGCTAACTATGGCTACACCTTC.